Described below is a single TCR beta chain sequence and its context. Its specificity is not known. This sample was included in a study of sequential checkpoint blockade in melanoma. Study-wide background: Twenty-two patients had matched tumor biopsies before treatment and at week 13 after nivolumab or ipilimumab alone. General study findings and limits: Mutational load did not correlate with tumor T-cell fraction or clonality. For nivolumab-first patients, baseline tumor clonality was associated with response. Rising tumor T-cell fraction and clonality meant about 30 times likelier benefit.

TCRdb's table, derived via immunoSEQ multiplex PCR, lists solely in-frame clones and lacks some. The repertoire includes 7,500 to 9,500 clones, 23% of them detected once, and around a tenth sits in the top ten. Specified treatment: randomized to nivolumab then ipilimumab (arm A) or the reverse (arm B). The clonotype was recovered from a human donor with melanoma. The sample in question was tumor tissue (inferred from file names), obtained from a patient given nivolumab and ipilimumab in sequence.

The CDR3 region is CASSPRGGMYTGELFF. The DNA of the CDR3 is TGCGCCAGCAGTCCACGGGGGGGCATGTACACCGGGGAGCTGTTTTTT. The chain is built from TRBV5-1 and TRBJ2-2; 8 bases are a match to TRBD2. Germline loops: CDR1 SGHRS, CDR2 YFSETQ. After removal of 5 bases from V and 3 bases from J, the junction contained 9 bases not matched to a gene. This CDR3 has 16 residues. Together with reference TRBV5-1 and TRBJ2-2, the CDR3 gives the full variable domain: KAGVTQTPRYLIKTRGQQVTLSCSPISGHRSVSWYQQTPGQGLQFLFEYFSETQRNKGNFPGRFSGRQFSNSRSEMNVSTLELGDSALYLCASSPRGGMYTGELFFGEGSRLTVL.